This T cell receptor beta chain was identified during a study of OX40 agonist ivuxolimab in advanced cancers. Looking at the study overall: Enrolled patients in dose escalation had cancers that were hepatocellular carcinoma, melanoma, renal cell or head and neck cancer. Study-level points and caveats: Low normalized T-cell clonal expansion also characterized some of the nonresponders.

CDR3 size: 13 residues. The germline gives CDR1 LGHNA, CDR2 YNFKEQ. Worth noting for this clone: Its specificity is not known. Mismatch with germline at one junction end may stem from a read error.

Method: immunoSEQ multiplex PCR; TCRdb's copy keeps in-frame clones and lacks some. The table has roughly 35,000 clones, around 81% seen once. This sequence originates from an adult with an advanced solid tumor such as melanoma, head and neck, liver or kidney cancer. This chain joins TRBV4-2 and TRBJ1-1; 7 positions match TRBD1. The starting material was CD4+ or CD8+ T cells sorted from blood, obtained in a trial of the OX40 agonist ivuxolimab. The CDR3 region is CAGSLRQGREAFF. CDR3 DNA: TGTGCCGGCAGCTTACGACAGGGACGGGAAGCTTTCTTT.